Following are 6 T cell receptor beta chains from one sample sequenced in a study of blood T cell repertoires in COVID-19. Only in-frame clones appear in the TCRdb table, and some are missing; sequencing was by immunoSEQ multiplex PCR. This table holds fewer than 600,000 clones, around 89% found once. Sequencing input: PBMCs or T cells enriched from blood (not recorded which). Every receptor here comes from a woman between 40 and 50 years old who had recovered from COVID-19.

The chain is built from TRBV15 and TRBJ2-7; 8 nucleotides align to TRBD2. The CDR3 length is 15 residues. V shed 0 bases and J 2 bases; nucleotides not matched to a gene: 3. Per the germline V gene, CDR1 is LNHNV and CDR2 is YYDKDF (reference sequence). CDR3 sequence: CATSRETSGAYEQYF. As DNA, the CDR3 is TGTGCCACCAGCAGAGAAACTAGCGGAGCCTACGAGCAGTACTTC.

The chain employs TRBV5-8 and TRBJ1-2, with 9 bases aligning to TRBD1. Germline CDR1 and CDR2: SGHTS and YDEGEE. CDR3 size: 13 residues. V lost 3 bases to trimming and J lost 8 bases; unmatched junction nucleotides: 5. The CDR3 reads CASSYRTGDGYTF. CDR3 nucleotides: TGTGCCAGCAGCTACCGGACAGGGGACGGCTACACCTTC.

This chain links TRBV12-5 with TRBJ2-1, with D maybe TRBD1 (6 bases). The CDR3 has 17 residues. Trimming cost V 5 bases and J 1 base, with 18 bases left between them. Germline V gene lookup returns CDR1 LGHNT and CDR2 FRNRAP. CDR3 nucleotide sequence: TGTGCTAGTGGTCCCTACAGGGTCCTAGGGTCCTACAATGAGCAGTTCTTC. As protein: CASGPYRVLGSYNEQFF.

This clone showed up just once. The chain combines TRBV29-1 with TRBJ1-2; 8 nucleotides line up with TRBD1. This CDR3 spans 15 amino acids. Germline V gene lookup returns CDR1 SQVTM and CDR2 ANQGSEA. Trimming at V came to 6 bases and at J to 6 bases, leaving 15 bases not matched to a gene. This CDR3 reads CSVNFRQGSWDGYTF. DNA for the CDR3: TGCAGCGTCAACTTCCGACAGGGGAGTTGGGATGGCTACACCTTC.

This sequence joins TRBV7-8 and TRBJ2-1; 10 bases fit TRBD2. The CDR3 spans 16 residues. Germline CDR1 reads SGHVS; CDR2 reads FQNEAQ. J lost 1 base, V lost 5 bases, and 5 bases had no gene match. The CDR3 coding sequence is TGTGCCAGCAGCCCGGGACTAGCGAATTCCTACAATGAGCAGTTCTTC. This gives the protein CASSPGLANSYNEQFF.

V and J are TRBV27 and TRBJ2-7, with TRBD1 identical over 7 bases. This CDR3 spans 14 amino acids. J gave up 3 bases and V 4 bases, and 6 bases lay outside the gene matches. From germline, CDR1 is MNHEY and CDR2 SMNVEV (reference sequence). The CDR3 nucleotides are TGTGCCAGCAGTTCGAGGACAGGATACTACGAGCAGTACTTC. Translated, it gives CASSSRTGYYEQYF.